The clone carrying this T cell receptor beta chain was detected many times. Unique molecular identifiers were incorporated when the TCRbeta library was constructed. MiXCR, applied by TCRdb to the PCR reads, yields one record per CDR3 protein. There are more than 450,000 distinct CDR3 sequences in the sample; around 20% occur only once, and more than 2.5% lies in the top ten. The V end lost 7 bases, the J end lost 5 bases, and 18 bases lay between the germline ends. This CDR3 spans 14 amino acids. Per germline, CDR1 SQVTM and CDR2 ANQGSEA. The data were taken from a study of T-cell reconstitution after alpha-beta-depleted transplantation in children.

This sequence was found in a human donor who donated a stem cell graft to a child with acute lymphoblastic leukemia. This chain connects TRBV29-1 to TRBJ2-1; possible D gene TRBD2, 5 bases. Material: PBMCs from the stem cell graft donor, obtained from the stem cell graft. CDR3 nucleotide sequence: TGCAGCGCCACCCCCGGGATCTCTCACAATGAGCAGTTCTTC. Its protein is CSATPGISHNEQFF.